Shown below are 3 T cell receptor beta chains from a single sample sequenced in a study of human T cells and chemical hapten exposure. TCRdb recomputed calls from the RACE reads with MiXCR, one row per CDR3 protein. The data show about 120,000 distinct CDR3 sequences, about 11% seen once. As for time point: patch test 3, about 24 weeks after DPC sensitization. The sample's treatment: therapeutic diphenylcyclopropenone sensitization with weekly scalp DPC. Sequencing was performed on whole blood, taken in connection with sensitization to the hapten diphenylcyclopropenone (DPC). These receptors were obtained from a woman between 45 and 65 years old with alopecia areata. Some clones in this sample may be carry-over from other donors' samples.

This clonotype was counted between two and nine times. This rearrangement joins TRBV20-1 to TRBJ1-5, with TRBD1 matching 8 bases. There are 14 residues in the CDR3. V was clipped by 5 bases and J by 5 bases; unmatched bases: 8. Germline CDR1 is DFQATT and CDR2 is SNEGSKA (reference sequence). This chain's CDR3 is CSASGQGKDQPQHF. CDR3 in DNA: TGCAGTGCTTCCGGACAGGGTAAGGATCAGCCCCAGCATTTT.

The chain couples TRBV20-1 to TRBJ2-3; weak D call: TRBD2 (5 bases). CDR1 and CDR2 (germline): DFQATT, SNEGSKA (reference sequence). The germline V and J ends were trimmed by 3 bases and 4 bases, with 14 bases remaining between them. CDR3 length equals 14 residues. This CDR3 is CSARGRGIADTQYF. The CDR3 nucleotides read TGCAGTGCTAGGGGTCGAGGGATCGCAGATACGCAGTATTTT.

This clonotype was seen repeatedly, ten times or more. The J gene is TRBJ1-6, the V gene TRBV20-1; a weak D match, TRBD1 (6 bases). This CDR3 is built from 17 residues. Per the germline V gene, CDR1 is DFQATT and CDR2 is SNEGSKA (reference sequence). V lost 3 bases to trimming and J lost 0 bases, with 15 bases between them. This CDR3 reads CSARGGQTYSYNSPLHF. Written as DNA, the CDR3 is TGCAGTGCTAGGGGGGGGCAGACCTACTCCTATAATTCACCCCTCCACTTT.